This TCR beta chain was recorded in a study of PD-1 blockade in mismatch repair-deficient tumors. Background on the study: Enrolled about 2013-2017, patients had progressing, pretreated mismatch repair-deficient cancers of 11 to 13 types.

Profiling relied on immunoSEQ multiplex PCR, and the TCRdb table lists in-frame clones only, not all of them. The profile shows tens of thousands of clones, about 78% of them singletons. Every patient had mismatch repair deficiency by PCR or immunohistochemistry. V gave up 5 bases and J gave up 3 bases; unmatched junction bases: 2. Germline CDR1 and CDR2: SNHLY and FYNNEI. CDR3 length equals 13 residues. The clonotype was recovered from an adult with mismatch repair-deficient cancer. Source: peripheral blood, taken 2 weeks after starting pembrolizumab. The V and J genes are TRBV2 and TRBJ2-5; 8 nucleotides align to TRBD2. This chain's CDR3 is CASSSGSEETQYF. CDR3 nucleotide sequence: TGTGCCAGCAGTAGCGGGAGTGAAGAGACCCAGTACTTC.